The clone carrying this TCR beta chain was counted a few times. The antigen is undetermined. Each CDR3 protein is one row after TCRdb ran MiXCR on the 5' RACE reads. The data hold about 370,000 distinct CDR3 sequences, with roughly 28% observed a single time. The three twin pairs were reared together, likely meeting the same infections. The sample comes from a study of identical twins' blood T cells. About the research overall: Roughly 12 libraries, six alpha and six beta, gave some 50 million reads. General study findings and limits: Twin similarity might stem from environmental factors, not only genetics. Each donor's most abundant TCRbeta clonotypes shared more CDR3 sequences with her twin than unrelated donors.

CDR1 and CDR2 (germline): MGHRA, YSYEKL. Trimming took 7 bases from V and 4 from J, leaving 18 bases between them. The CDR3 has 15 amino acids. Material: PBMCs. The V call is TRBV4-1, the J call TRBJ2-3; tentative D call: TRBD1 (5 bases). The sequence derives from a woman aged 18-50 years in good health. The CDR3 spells CASTLTGTRSDTQYF. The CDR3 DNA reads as TGCGCCAGCACCTTAACAGGAACCAGATCAGATACGCAGTATTTT.